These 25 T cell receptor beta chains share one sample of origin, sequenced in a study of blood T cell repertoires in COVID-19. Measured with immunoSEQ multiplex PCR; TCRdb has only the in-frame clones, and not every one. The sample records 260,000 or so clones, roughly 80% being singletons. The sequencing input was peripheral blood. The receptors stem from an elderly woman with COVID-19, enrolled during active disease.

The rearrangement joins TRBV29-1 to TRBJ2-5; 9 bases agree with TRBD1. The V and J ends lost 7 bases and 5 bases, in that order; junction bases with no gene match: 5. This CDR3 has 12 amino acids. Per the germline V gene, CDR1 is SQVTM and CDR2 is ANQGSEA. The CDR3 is CSAGQGRETQYF. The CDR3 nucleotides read TGCAGCGCCGGACAGGGGAGGGAGACCCAGTACTTC. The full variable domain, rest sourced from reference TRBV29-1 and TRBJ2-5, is SAVISQKPSRDICQRGTSLTIQCQVDSQVTMMFWYRQQPGQSLTLIATANQGSEATYESGFVIDKFPISRPNLTFSTLTVSNMSPEDSSIYLCSAGQGRETQYFGPGTRLLVL.

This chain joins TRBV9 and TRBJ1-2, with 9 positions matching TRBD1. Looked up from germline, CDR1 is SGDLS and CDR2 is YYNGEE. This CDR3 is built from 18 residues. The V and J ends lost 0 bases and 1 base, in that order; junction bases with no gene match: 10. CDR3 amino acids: CASSVDETGGYVNYGYTF. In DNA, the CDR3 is TGTGCCAGCAGCGTAGACGAGACAGGGGGTTACGTTAACTATGGCTACACCTTC.

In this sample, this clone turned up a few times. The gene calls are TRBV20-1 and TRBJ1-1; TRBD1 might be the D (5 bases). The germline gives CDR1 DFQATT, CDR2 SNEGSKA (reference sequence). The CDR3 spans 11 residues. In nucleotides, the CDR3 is TGCAGGGGGATCCAGGGCACTGAAGCTTTCTTT. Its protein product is CRGIQGTEAFF.

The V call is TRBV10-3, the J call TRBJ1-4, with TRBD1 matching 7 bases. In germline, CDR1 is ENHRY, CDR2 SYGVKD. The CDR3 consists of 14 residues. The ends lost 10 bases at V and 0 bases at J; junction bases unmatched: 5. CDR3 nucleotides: TGTGCCACTAAGGGGGCCTCAACTAATGAAAAACTGTTTTTT. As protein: CATKGASTNEKLFF.

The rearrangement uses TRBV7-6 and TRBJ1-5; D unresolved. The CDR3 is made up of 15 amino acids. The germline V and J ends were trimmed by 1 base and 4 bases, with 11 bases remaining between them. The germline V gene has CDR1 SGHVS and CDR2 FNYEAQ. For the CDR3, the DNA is TGTGCCAGCAGCTTAGGGGCGGGTTTTAATCAGCCCCAGCATTTT. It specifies CASSLGAGFNQPQHF.

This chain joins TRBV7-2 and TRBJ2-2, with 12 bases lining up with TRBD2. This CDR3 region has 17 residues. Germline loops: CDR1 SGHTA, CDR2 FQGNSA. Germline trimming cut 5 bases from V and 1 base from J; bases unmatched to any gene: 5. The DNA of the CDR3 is TGTGCCAGCAGCCCAGGACTAGCGGGGTGGAACACCGGGGAGCTGTTTTTT. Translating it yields CASSPGLAGWNTGELFF.

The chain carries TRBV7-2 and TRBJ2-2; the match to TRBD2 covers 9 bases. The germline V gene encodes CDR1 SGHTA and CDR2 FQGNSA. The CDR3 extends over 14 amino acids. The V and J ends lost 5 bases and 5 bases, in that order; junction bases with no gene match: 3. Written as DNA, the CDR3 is TGTGCCAGCAGCCGCGGACTAGCGACCGGGGAGCTGTTTTTT. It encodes CASSRGLATGELFF.

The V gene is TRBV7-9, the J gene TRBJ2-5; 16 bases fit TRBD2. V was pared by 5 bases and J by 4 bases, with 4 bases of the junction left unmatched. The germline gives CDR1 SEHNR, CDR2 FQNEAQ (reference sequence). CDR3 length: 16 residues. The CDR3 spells CASSRGLAGGPETQYF. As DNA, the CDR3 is TGTGCCAGCAGCCGGGGACTAGCGGGGGGGCCAGAGACCCAGTACTTC. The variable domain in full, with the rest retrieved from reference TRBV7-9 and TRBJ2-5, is DTGVSQNPRHKITKRGQNVTFRCDPISEHNRLYWYRQTLGQGPEFLTYFQNEAQLEKSRLLSDRFSAERPKGSFSTLEIQRTEQGDSAMYLCASSRGLAGGPETQYFGPGTRLLVL.

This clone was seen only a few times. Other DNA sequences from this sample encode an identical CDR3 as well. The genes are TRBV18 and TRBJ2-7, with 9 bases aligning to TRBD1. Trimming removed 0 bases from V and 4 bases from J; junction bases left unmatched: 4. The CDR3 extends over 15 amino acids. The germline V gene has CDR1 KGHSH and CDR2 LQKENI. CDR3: CASSPPGTGSYEQYF. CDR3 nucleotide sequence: TGTGCCAGCTCACCACCAGGGACAGGGTCTTACGAGCAGTACTTC.

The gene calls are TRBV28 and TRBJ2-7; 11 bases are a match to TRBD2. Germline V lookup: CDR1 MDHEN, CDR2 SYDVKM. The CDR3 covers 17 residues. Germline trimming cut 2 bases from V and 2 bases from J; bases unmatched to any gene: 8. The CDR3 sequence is CASSLSPGTSGTYEQYF. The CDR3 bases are TGTGCCAGCAGTTTAAGCCCGGGGACTAGCGGTACCTACGAGCAGTACTTC.

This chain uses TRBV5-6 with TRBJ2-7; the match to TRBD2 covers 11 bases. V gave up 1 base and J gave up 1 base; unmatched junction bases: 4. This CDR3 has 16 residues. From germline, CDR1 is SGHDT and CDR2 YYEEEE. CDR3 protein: CASSLRASGRSYEQYF. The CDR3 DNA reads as TGTGCCAGCAGCTTGAGGGCTAGCGGGAGGTCCTACGAGCAGTACTTC. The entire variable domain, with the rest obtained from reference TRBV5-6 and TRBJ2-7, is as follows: DAGVTQSPTHLIKTRGQQVTLRCSPKSGHDTVSWYQQALGQGPQFIFQYYEEEERQRGNFPDRFSGHQFPNYSSELNVNALLLGDSALYLCASSLRASGRSYEQYFGPGTRLTVT.

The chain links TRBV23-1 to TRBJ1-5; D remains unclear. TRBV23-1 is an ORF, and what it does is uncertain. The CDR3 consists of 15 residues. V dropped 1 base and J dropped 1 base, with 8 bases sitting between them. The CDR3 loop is CASSQWEVSNQPQHF. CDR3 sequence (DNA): TGCGCCAGCAGTCAATGGGAGGTGAGCAATCAGCCCCAGCATTTT.

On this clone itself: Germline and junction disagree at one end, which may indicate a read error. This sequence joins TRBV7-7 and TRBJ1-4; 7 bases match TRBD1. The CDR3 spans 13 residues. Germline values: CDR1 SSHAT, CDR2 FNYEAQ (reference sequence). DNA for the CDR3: TGTGCTAGCAGCGACAGGGATGGGGAAAAACTGTTTTTT. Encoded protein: CASSDRDGEKLFF.

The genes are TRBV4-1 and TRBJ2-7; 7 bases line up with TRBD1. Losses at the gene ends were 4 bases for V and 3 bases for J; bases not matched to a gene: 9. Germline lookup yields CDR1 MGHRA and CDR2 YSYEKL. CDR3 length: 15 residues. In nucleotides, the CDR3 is TGCGCCAGCAGCCCGACAGGGCCCAGGGTCTACGAGCAGTACTTC. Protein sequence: CASSPTGPRVYEQYF.

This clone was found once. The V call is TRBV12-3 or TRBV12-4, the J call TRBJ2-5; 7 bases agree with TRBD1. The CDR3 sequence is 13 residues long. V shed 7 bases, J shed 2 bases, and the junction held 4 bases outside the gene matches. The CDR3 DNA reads TGTGCCAGCACCTACAGGGGTCAAGAGACCCAGTACTTC. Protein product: CASTYRGQETQYF.

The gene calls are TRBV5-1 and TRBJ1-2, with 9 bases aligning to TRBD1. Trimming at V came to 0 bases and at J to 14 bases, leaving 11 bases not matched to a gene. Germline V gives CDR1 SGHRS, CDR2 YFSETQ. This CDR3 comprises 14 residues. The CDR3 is CASSLVSGTGLYTF. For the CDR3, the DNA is TGCGCCAGCAGCTTGGTCTCCGGGACAGGGCTCTATACCTTC.

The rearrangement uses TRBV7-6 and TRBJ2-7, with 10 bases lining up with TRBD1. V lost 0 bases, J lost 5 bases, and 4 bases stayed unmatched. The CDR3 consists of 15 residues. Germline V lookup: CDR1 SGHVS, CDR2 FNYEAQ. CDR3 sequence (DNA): TGTGCCAGCAGCTTAGCGGGGACAGGGGTCGACGAGCAGTACTTC. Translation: CASSLAGTGVDEQYF.

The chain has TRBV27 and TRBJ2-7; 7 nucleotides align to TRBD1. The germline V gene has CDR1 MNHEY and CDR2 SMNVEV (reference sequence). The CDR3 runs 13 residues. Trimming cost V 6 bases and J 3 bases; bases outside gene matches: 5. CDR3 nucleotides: TGTGCCAGCAGGCGGAGACAGGGCTACGAGCAGTACTTC. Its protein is CASRRRQGYEQYF.

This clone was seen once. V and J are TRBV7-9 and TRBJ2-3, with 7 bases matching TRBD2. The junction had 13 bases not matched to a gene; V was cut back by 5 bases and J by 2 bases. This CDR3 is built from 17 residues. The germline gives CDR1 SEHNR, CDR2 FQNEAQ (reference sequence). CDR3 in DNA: TGTGCCAGCAGCCCCTCTGGCGGGAGAGGCTCCACAGATACGCAGTATTTT. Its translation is CASSPSGGRGSTDTQYF.

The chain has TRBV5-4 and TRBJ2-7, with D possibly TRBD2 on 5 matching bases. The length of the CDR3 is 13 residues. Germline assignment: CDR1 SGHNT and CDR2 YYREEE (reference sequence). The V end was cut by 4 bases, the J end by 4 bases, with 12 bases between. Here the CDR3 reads CASSPKTGYEQYF. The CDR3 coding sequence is TGTGCCAGCAGCCCAAAGACGGGATACGAGCAGTACTTC.

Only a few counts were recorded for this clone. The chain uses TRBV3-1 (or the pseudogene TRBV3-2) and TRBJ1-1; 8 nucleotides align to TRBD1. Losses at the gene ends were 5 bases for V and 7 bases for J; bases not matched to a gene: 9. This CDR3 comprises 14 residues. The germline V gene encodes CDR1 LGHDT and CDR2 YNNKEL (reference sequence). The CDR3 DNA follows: TGTGCCAGCAGCAACCCAGGGGGCCGTAGTGAAGCTTTCTTT. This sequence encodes CASSNPGGRSEAFF.

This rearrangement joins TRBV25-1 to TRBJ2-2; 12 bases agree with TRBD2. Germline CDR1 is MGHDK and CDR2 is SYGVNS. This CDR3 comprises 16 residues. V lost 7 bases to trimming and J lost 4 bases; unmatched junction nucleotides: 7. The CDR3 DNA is TGTGCCAGCACCTCAAGGACTAGCGGGATCACCGGGGAGCTGTTTTTT. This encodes CASTSRTSGITGELFF.

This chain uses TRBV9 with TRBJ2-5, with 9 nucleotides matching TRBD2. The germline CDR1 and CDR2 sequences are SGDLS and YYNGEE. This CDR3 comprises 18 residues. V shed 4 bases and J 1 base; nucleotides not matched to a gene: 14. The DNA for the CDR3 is TGTGCCAGCAGCCCCGGTATACGACTAGCGGAGCTCCAAGAGACCCAGTACTTC. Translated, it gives CASSPGIRLAELQETQYF.

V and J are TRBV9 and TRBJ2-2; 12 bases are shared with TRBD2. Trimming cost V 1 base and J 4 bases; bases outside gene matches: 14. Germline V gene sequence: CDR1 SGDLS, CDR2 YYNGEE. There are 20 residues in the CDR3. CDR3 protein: CASSVKSPTSGSWGTGELFF. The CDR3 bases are TGTGCCAGCAGCGTAAAGAGCCCGACTAGCGGGAGTTGGGGCACCGGGGAGCTGTTTTTT.

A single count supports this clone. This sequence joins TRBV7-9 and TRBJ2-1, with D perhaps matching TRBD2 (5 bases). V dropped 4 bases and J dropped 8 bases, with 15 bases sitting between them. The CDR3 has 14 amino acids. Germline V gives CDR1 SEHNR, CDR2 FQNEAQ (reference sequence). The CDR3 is CASSSGLRYDEQFF. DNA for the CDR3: TGTGCCAGCAGCTCGGGGTTGAGGTACGATGAGCAGTTCTTC.